The 29 T cell receptor beta chains below all came from one sample that was sequenced in a study of CD8 T cells in Susac syndrome. Random hexamers were used to reverse transcribe roughly 0.5 to 1 ug of RNA. Using its own MiXCR run on the immunoSEQ multiplex PCR reads, TCRdb lists one record per CDR3 protein. The sample contains some 200,000 distinct CDR3 sequences, 91% of which appear only once. Sequenced material: CD4+ T cells from PBMCs. The receptors derive from a human donor with Susac syndrome.

The gene calls are TRBV12-3 or TRBV12-4 and TRBJ1-1, with D possibly TRBD1 on 5 matching bases. Trimming stripped 1 base from V and 8 bases from J, with 11 bases between. The CDR3 is 13 residues long. The DNA of the CDR3 is TGTGCCAGCAGTTTAGGGGGCAGGTGGGAAGCTTTCTTT. This encodes CASSLGGRWEAFF.

The chain carries TRBV4-1 and TRBJ2-7, with 7 bases lining up with TRBD2. The CDR3 is 19 amino acids. Germline-derived CDR1 and CDR2 are MGHRA and YSYEKL. The V segment lost 0 bases and the J segment 0 bases; nucleotides outside the gene matches: 14. The CDR3 coding sequence is TGCGCCAGCAGCCAAGATCACAGCGGGATACAAACATACTCCTACGAGCAGTACTTC. Its translation is CASSQDHSGIQTYSYEQYF.

The V gene is TRBV7-6, the J gene TRBJ2-3; 11 positions match TRBD2. This CDR3 is built from 15 residues. From germline, CDR1 is SGHVS and CDR2 FNYEAQ. With 5 bases clipped from V and 4 bases from J, the junction kept 5 bases outside the gene matches. DNA of the CDR3: TGTGCCAGCAGCAAGATAGCGGGGGGGGCAGATACGCAGTATTTT. It specifies CASSKIAGGADTQYF.

The V and J genes are TRBV20-1 and TRBJ2-7, with TRBD2 matching 8 bases. Germline V gene sequence: CDR1 DFQATT, CDR2 SNEGSKA (reference sequence). The V segment lost 0 bases and the J segment 6 bases; nucleotides outside the gene matches: 16. The CDR3 is 17 residues long. CDR3 loop: CSARENIAGRGLSEQYF. The DNA of the CDR3 is TGCAGTGCTAGAGAGAACATAGCGGGAAGAGGTCTAAGCGAGCAGTACTTC.

The V gene is TRBV2, the J gene TRBJ2-7; 7 bases map to TRBD1. Germline V CDR1 and CDR2: SNHLY, FYNNEI. Unmatched junction bases numbered 5, after V lost 2 bases and J lost 4 bases. The CDR3 contains 14 residues. CDR3 protein: CASSETYRGYEQYF. The CDR3 DNA reads as TGTGCCAGCAGTGAAACTTACAGGGGTTACGAGCAGTACTTC.

V usage is TRBV5-1 and J usage is TRBJ2-2; unclear D gene. Trimming pared 0 bases from V and 0 bases from J, leaving 12 bases between. Per the germline V gene, CDR1 is SGHRS and CDR2 is YFSETQ. The CDR3 is made up of 17 amino acids. The CDR3: CASSLASVNPNTGELFF. For the CDR3, the DNA is TGCGCCAGCAGCTTGGCCTCCGTGAACCCGAACACCGGGGAGCTGTTTTTT.

The chain employs TRBV4-1 and TRBJ2-1, with D uncertain. V was shortened by 4 bases and J by 9 bases, with 13 bases between the two germline ends. The length of the CDR3 is 13 residues. Germline CDR1 reads MGHRA; CDR2 reads YSYEKL. In DNA, the CDR3 is TGCGCCAGCAGCCCCTTTCTTGCGCCTGAGCAGTTCTTC. This sequence encodes CASSPFLAPEQFF.

The rearrangement uses TRBV28 and TRBJ2-2; tentative D call: TRBD1 (5 bases). V dropped 3 bases and J dropped 1 base, with 15 bases sitting between them. Germline values: CDR1 MDHEN, CDR2 SYDVKM. CDR3 length equals 17 residues. DNA of the CDR3: TGTGCCAGCAGTTTGGCCACAGGTATTCTGAACACCGGGGAGCTGTTTTTT. It is translated as CASSLATGILNTGELFF.

DNA for the CDR3: TGCGCCAGCAGCTTAAACAGGGGGCAGGATCAGCCCCAGCATTTT. Protein: CASSLNRGQDQPQHF. The chain is built from TRBV5-1 and TRBJ1-5, with 9 nucleotides matching TRBD1. Germline values: CDR1 SGHRS, CDR2 YFSETQ. The junction had 5 bases not matched to a gene; V was cut back by 2 bases and J by 5 bases. This CDR3 region has 15 residues.

The chain couples TRBV5-1 to TRBJ2-1; a weak D match, TRBD2 (5 bases). Trimming pared 2 bases from V and 0 bases from J, leaving 12 bases between. Germline values: CDR1 SGHRS, CDR2 YFSETQ. This CDR3 region has 16 residues. CDR3 amino acids: CASSFRRGSSYNEQFF. Here the CDR3 DNA reads TGCGCCAGCAGCTTTCGTCGGGGAAGCTCCTACAATGAGCAGTTCTTC.

The chain has TRBV2 and TRBJ1-5, with TRBD1 as a possible D gene (5 bases). V was clipped by 4 bases and J by 1 base, with 11 bases between them. The CDR3 extends over 15 amino acids. Germline assignment: CDR1 SNHLY and CDR2 FYNNEI. The chain's CDR3 is CASSVGELSNQPQHF. In DNA form, the CDR3 reads TGTGCCAGCAGTGTAGGGGAATTGAGCAATCAGCCCCAGCATTTT.

The V gene is TRBV20-1, the J gene TRBJ2-5; TRBD2 might be the D (6 bases). The CDR3 covers 13 residues. V lost 3 bases, J lost 2 bases, and 10 bases lay in between. Per the germline V gene, CDR1 is DFQATT and CDR2 is SNEGSKA (reference sequence). CDR3 in DNA: TGCAGTGCTAGTGCGGCGGGACAAGAGACCCAGTACTTC. It codes for CSASAAGQETQYF.

This chain uses TRBV20-1 with TRBJ1-1; the match to TRBD1 covers 7 bases. Germline values: CDR1 DFQATT, CDR2 SNEGSKA (reference sequence). Losses at the gene ends were 3 bases for V and 0 bases for J; bases not matched to a gene: 7. This CDR3 is 15 amino acids long. Here the CDR3 DNA reads TGCAGTGCTAGCTCCGGGACAGATATGAACACTGAAGCTTTCTTT. This sequence encodes CSASSGTDMNTEAFF.

The chain couples TRBV4-2 to TRBJ2-5; 9 nucleotides match TRBD2. The length of the CDR3 is 15 residues. CDR1 and CDR2 (germline): LGHNA, YNFKEQ. The V segment lost 3 bases and the J segment 3 bases; nucleotides outside the gene matches: 5. The CDR3 loop reads CASSHSGSPEETQYF. In DNA form, the CDR3 reads TGTGCCAGCAGCCATAGCGGGAGCCCCGAAGAGACCCAGTACTTC.

The rearrangement links TRBV28 to TRBJ1-4, with D tentatively TRBD1 (5 bases). Germline-derived CDR1 and CDR2 are MDHEN and SYDVKM. CDR3 length: 14 amino acids. Trimming shortened V by 9 bases and J by 3 bases, and 14 bases separated the two germline ends. The CDR3 protein is CASEGGRANEKLFF. As DNA, the CDR3 is TGTGCCAGTGAGGGTGGCAGGGCTAATGAAAAACTGTTTTTT.

The chain joins TRBV7-9 to TRBJ1-2; 9 bases match TRBD1. The CDR3 contains 14 residues. V shed 4 bases and J 8 bases; nucleotides not matched to a gene: 8. CDR1 and CDR2 from the germline V gene are SEHNR and FQNEAQ (reference sequence). The CDR3 reads CASSSPGQGYGYTF. The CDR3 DNA reads TGTGCCAGCAGCTCTCCGGGACAGGGTTACGGCTACACCTTC.

The chain uses TRBV20-1 and TRBJ1-5; 10 bases fit TRBD1. The length of the CDR3 is 15 residues. V lost 3 bases, J lost 6 bases, and 8 bases stayed unmatched. CDR1 is DFQATT, CDR2 SNEGSKA, per germline (reference sequence). The CDR3 is CSASGERQGAQPQHF. In DNA form, the CDR3 reads TGCAGTGCTAGTGGGGAGAGACAGGGGGCTCAGCCCCAGCATTTT.

The J gene is TRBJ2-4, the V gene TRBV20-1; D may correspond to TRBD1 or TRBD2 (5 bases each). CDR3 length equals 15 residues. Germline V CDR1 and CDR2: DFQATT, SNEGSKA (reference sequence). Trimming pared 6 bases from V and 1 base from J, leaving 16 bases between. The CDR3 bases are TGCAGTGCAATAGGTGGGGGAGCGGCCAAAAACATTCAGTACTTC. This gives the protein CSAIGGGAAKNIQYF.

This chain joins TRBV3-1 and TRBJ1-1; weak D call: TRBD1 (5 bases). The germline V and J ends were trimmed by 2 bases and 6 bases, with 13 bases remaining between them. The CDR3 is 14 amino acids. Germline V gene lookup returns CDR1 LGHDT and CDR2 YNNKEL (reference sequence). The CDR3 nucleotides are TGTGCCAGCAGCCAACGGTTTGGGGGATCTGAAGCTTTCTTT. Residues: CASSQRFGGSEAFF.

V and J are TRBV7-9 and TRBJ2-5, with D hard to call. Trimming removed 5 bases from V and 1 base from J, with 26 bases in between. The CDR3 is made up of 19 amino acids. Germline CDR1 reads SEHNR; CDR2 reads FQNEAQ (reference sequence). In DNA, the CDR3 is TGTGCCAGCAGCCCCAGAGTCCGGACCGACCCCTACTTCCAAGAGACCCAGTACTTC. Its translation: CASSPRVRTDPYFQETQYF.

The V and J genes are TRBV6-5 and TRBJ2-7; 8 bases match TRBD1. The CDR3 covers 13 residues. The junction had 4 bases not matched to a gene; V was cut back by 6 bases and J by 3 bases. CDR1 is MNHEY, CDR2 SVGAGI, per germline. Here the CDR3 DNA reads TGTGCCAGCAGGCTGGGACAGGTCTACGAGCAGTACTTC. Amino acids: CASRLGQVYEQYF.

The rearrangement joins TRBV12-3 or TRBV12-4 to TRBJ1-4; no clear D. V lost 2 bases, J lost 5 bases, and 12 bases lay in between. This CDR3 contains 15 residues. CDR3 in DNA: TGTGCCAGCAGTTTACCTGGCGGAAAGAATGAAAAACTGTTTTTT. This codes for CASSLPGGKNEKLFF.

The chain uses TRBV18 and TRBJ1-1, with D perhaps matching TRBD1 (5 bases). The CDR3 is made up of 18 amino acids. Germline V gene lookup returns CDR1 KGHSH and CDR2 LQKENI. V lost 4 bases and J lost 1, with 22 bases in between. As DNA, the CDR3 is TGTGCCAGCTCACTCCCTCGGGGGATCAGGGCGGAGAACACTGAAGCTTTCTTT. This translates into CASSLPRGIRAENTEAFF.

This clonotype was detected once. The rearrangement joins TRBV5-6 to TRBJ2-5, with 8 nucleotides matching TRBD1. This CDR3 has 16 residues. V was clipped by 2 bases and J by 4 bases; unmatched bases: 10. Germline V gene sequence: CDR1 SGHDT, CDR2 YYEEEE. In DNA, the CDR3 is TGTGCCAGCAGCTTTCTGGGGACAGGAGGAGGAGAGACCCAGTACTTC. Translation: CASSFLGTGGGETQYF.

This chain joins TRBV20-1 and TRBJ2-1; 12 nucleotides align to TRBD2. The germline V gene encodes CDR1 DFQATT and CDR2 SNEGSKA (reference sequence). V was clipped by 6 bases and J by 7 bases; unmatched bases: 7. This CDR3 is built from 14 residues. The CDR3 region is CSAILAGGPNEQFF. CDR3 DNA sequence: TGCAGTGCGATTCTAGCGGGGGGGCCAAATGAGCAGTTCTTC.

V gene TRBV6-4 combines with J gene TRBJ1-5; D perhaps matches TRBD1 (5 bases). V was cut by 5 bases and J by 1 base, with 9 bases left in between. Germline loops: CDR1 MRHNA, CDR2 SNTAGT. The CDR3 has 14 residues. The CDR3 reads CASSRQKSNQPQHF. The CDR3 DNA reads TGTGCCAGCAGTAGACAGAAGAGCAATCAGCCCCAGCATTTT.

The chain employs TRBV28 and TRBJ1-1; D possibly corresponds to TRBD1 (6 bases). Trimming left V 6 bases short and J 4 bases short, with 18 bases between. Germline V lookup: CDR1 MDHEN, CDR2 SYDVKM. The CDR3 sequence is 15 residues long. DNA of the CDR3: TGTGCCAGCAGACCCCCCGGGGGGGGGCGCACTGAAGCTTTCTTT. It encodes CASRPPGGGRTEAFF.

The gene calls are TRBV30 and TRBJ1-2; no firm D call. The germline V gene encodes CDR1 GTSNPN and CDR2 SVGIG (reference sequence). This CDR3 has 10 residues. The V end lost 2 bases, the J end lost 6 bases, and 4 bases lay between the germline ends. The CDR3 sequence: CAWSHNGYTF. Here the CDR3 DNA reads TGTGCCTGGAGTCATAATGGCTACACCTTC. The entire variable domain, with the rest obtained from reference TRBV30 and TRBJ1-2, is as follows: SQTIHQWPATLVQPVGSPLSLECTVEGTSNPNLYWYRQAAGRGLQLLFYSVGIGQISSEVPQNLSASRPQDRQFILSSKKLLLSDSGFYLCAWSHNGYTFGSGTRLTVV.

J is TRBJ2-3 and V is TRBV27; D is perhaps TRBD1 or TRBD2 (5 bases each). V shed 3 bases and J shed 8 bases, with 9 bases lying between them. The germline V gene has CDR1 MNHEY and CDR2 SMNVEV (reference sequence). The CDR3 is 12 residues long. The chain's CDR3 is CASSFSGTTQYF. CDR3 coding DNA: TGTGCCAGCAGTTTTAGTGGGACTACGCAGTATTTT.